This TCR beta chain comes out of a study of blood T cell repertoires in COVID-19. Sequenced by immunoSEQ multiplex PCR; TCRdb stores in-frame clones only, minus some. Altogether a few hundred thousand clones are present, approximately 90% being singletons, with the ten largest covering less than 1.5%. The CDR3 consists of 14 residues. Trimming pared 6 bases from V and 6 bases from J, leaving 15 bases between. Germline CDR1 and CDR2: SGHTA and FQGNSA. The J gene is TRBJ1-5, the V gene TRBV7-2, with TRBD1 as a possible D gene (5 bases). Specimen: PBMCs or T cells enriched from blood (not recorded which). The clonotype originates from a woman aged 18-29 years who had been exposed to COVID-19. The CDR3 DNA follows: TGTGCCAGCAGGTCAGGTGCGGGGGGTCAGCCCCAGCATTTT. Amino acids: CASRSGAGGQPQHF. Combining the CDR3 with reference TRBV7-2 and TRBJ1-5 gives the whole variable domain GAGVSQSPSNKVTEKGKDVELRCDPISGHTALYWYRQSLGQGLEFLIYFQGNSAPDKSGLPSDRFSAERTGGSVSTLTIQRTQQEDSAVYLCASRSGAGGQPQHFGDGTRLSIL.